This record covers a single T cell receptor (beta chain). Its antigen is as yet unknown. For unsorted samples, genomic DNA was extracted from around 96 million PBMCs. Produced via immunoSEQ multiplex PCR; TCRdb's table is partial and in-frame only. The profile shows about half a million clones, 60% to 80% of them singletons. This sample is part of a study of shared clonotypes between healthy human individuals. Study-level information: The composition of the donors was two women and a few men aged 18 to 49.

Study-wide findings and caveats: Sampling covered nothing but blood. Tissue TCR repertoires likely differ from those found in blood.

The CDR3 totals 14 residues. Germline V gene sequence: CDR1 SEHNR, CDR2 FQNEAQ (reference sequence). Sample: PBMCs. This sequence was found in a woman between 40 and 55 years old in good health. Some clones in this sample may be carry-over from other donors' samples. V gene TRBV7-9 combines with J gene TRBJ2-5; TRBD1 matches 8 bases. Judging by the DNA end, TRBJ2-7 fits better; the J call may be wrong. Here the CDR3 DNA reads TGTGCCAGCAGCTTAGTAGGACAGGGATACGAGCAGTACTTC. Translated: CASSLVGQGYEQYF.